This entry concerns a single T cell receptor beta chain. These data belong to a study of cytomegalovirus exposure and HLA in healthy donors. The PCR used 60 Vbeta and 13 Jbeta primers. In the authors' methods: In a later analysis, the count reached 76 million or so unique TCR beta chains, with 9 million to 11 million shared. Generated by immunoSEQ multiplex PCR, the TCRdb table keeps only in-frame clones and is missing some. Clone size and the V and J calls come from that table; the DNA yielded D and trimming. The sample holds 100,000 or so clones; around three quarters are singletons and the top ten take around 3.8%. Per germline, CDR1 SGHNT and CDR2 YYREEE (reference sequence). V dropped 0 bases and J dropped 5; count of bases not matched to a gene: 8. The CDR3 is 16 amino acids.

Input material: PBMCs. The chain is built from TRBV5-4 and TRBJ2-5, with 9 bases aligning to TRBD2. The TCR comes from a woman between 45 and 60 years old in good health and CMV-seropositive. CDR3 amino acids: CASSLGLAGVRETQYF. Written as DNA, the CDR3 is TGTGCCAGCAGCTTGGGGTTAGCGGGAGTGAGGGAGACCCAGTACTTC.